A single sample is the source of the 32 T cell receptor beta chains below, sequenced in a study of OX40 agonist ivuxolimab in advanced cancers. Method: immunoSEQ multiplex PCR; TCRdb's copy keeps in-frame clones and lacks some. Among 80,000 or so clones listed, about 80% were seen once. Material: CD4+ or CD8+ T cells sorted from blood, obtained in a trial of the OX40 agonist ivuxolimab. These receptors originate from an adult with an advanced solid tumor such as melanoma, head and neck, liver or kidney cancer.

This clone was picked up one time. V usage is TRBV11-3 and J usage is TRBJ2-2; D is ambiguous. The CDR3 runs to 14 residues. Germline lookup yields CDR1 SGHNT and CDR2 YENEEA. The V and J ends lost 6 bases and 5 bases respectively, with 13 bases between them. DNA of the CDR3: TGTGCCAGCAGGCTATCTGACGGAACCGGGGAGCTGTTTTTT. This encodes CASRLSDGTGELFF.

The rearrangement uses TRBV19 and TRBJ2-6, with 9 bases that match TRBD1. The CDR3 runs to 14 residues. Germline V gene data show CDR1 as LNHDA and CDR2 as SQIVND (reference sequence). After removal of 8 bases from V and 8 bases from J, the junction contained 7 bases not matched to a gene. CDR3 in amino acids: CASLGTGRTNVLTF. The CDR3 bases are TGTGCCAGTCTCGGGACAGGGAGAACCAACGTCCTGACTTTC.

This clone was seen more than once but under ten times. The chain recombines TRBV4-1 with TRBJ2-1; a weak D match, TRBD2 (7 bases). This CDR3 is 17 amino acids long. Trimming stripped 0 bases from V and 6 bases from J, with 18 bases between. The germline V gene has CDR1 MGHRA and CDR2 YSYEKL. The DNA for the CDR3 is TGCGCCAGCAGCCAAGAGGAGGGATACGGGGGGCCCAATGAGCAGTTCTTC. It translates to CASSQEEGYGGPNEQFF.

This chain links TRBV5-1 with TRBJ2-5; no clear D gene. Germline V CDR1 and CDR2: SGHRS, YFSETQ. V lost 0 bases and J 2 bases, leaving 8 bases between the germline ends. The CDR3 loop spans 14 amino acids. The CDR3 is CASSLDTNQETQYF. The CDR3 DNA is TGCGCCAGCAGCTTGGACACTAATCAAGAGACCCAGTACTTC. The full variable domain, completed using reference TRBV5-1 and TRBJ2-5, is KAGVTQTPRYLIKTRGQQVTLSCSPISGHRSVSWYQQTPGQGLQFLFEYFSETQRNKGNFPGRFSGRQFSNSRSEMNVSTLELGDSALYLCASSLDTNQETQYFGPGTRLLVL.

This clone was detected once. V usage is TRBV9 and J usage is TRBJ1-1; D gene ambiguous. There are 13 residues in the CDR3. V lost 0 bases to trimming and J lost 0 bases, with 3 bases between them. Looked up from germline, CDR1 is SGDLS and CDR2 is YYNGEE. In DNA form, the CDR3 reads TGTGCCAGCAGCGTAGAATTGAACACTGAAGCTTTCTTT. Translation: CASSVELNTEAFF. Together with reference TRBV9 and TRBJ1-1, the CDR3 gives the full variable domain: DSGVTQTPKHLITATGQRVTLRCSPRSGDLSVYWYQQSLDQGLQFLIQYYNGEERAKGNILERFSAQQFPDLHSELNLSSLELGDSALYFCASSVELNTEAFFGQGTRLTVV.

The chain uses TRBV5-1 and TRBJ1-1; D is ambiguous. This CDR3 has 12 residues. Germline values: CDR1 SGHRS, CDR2 YFSETQ. Between the trimmed V and J ends, which lost 7 bases and 1 base, there was a span of 8 bases. CDR3 residues: CASSDPNTEAFF. DNA of the CDR3: TGCGCCAGCTCCGACCCGAACACTGAAGCTTTCTTT.

The chain couples TRBV27 to TRBJ1-2; D is unclear. The CDR3 spans 14 residues. Trimming took off 4 bases at V and 8 bases at J, with 17 bases between the two ends. The germline gives CDR1 MNHEY, CDR2 SMNVEV (reference sequence). CDR3 DNA: TGTGCCAGCAGTTCCCTCCTCGTAAAAGACGGCTACACCTTC. Translation: CASSSLLVKDGYTF.

V and J are TRBV9 and TRBJ2-2; tentative D call: TRBD2 (6 bases). Per the germline V gene, CDR1 is SGDLS and CDR2 is YYNGEE. CDR3 size: 15 residues. V was pared by 6 bases and J by 5 bases, with 17 bases between. The CDR3: CASTPAGTPTGELFF. CDR3 sequence (DNA): TGTGCCAGCACCCCGGCCGGGACTCCAACCGGGGAGCTGTTTTTT.

The J gene is TRBJ2-3, the V gene TRBV5-1, with 9 bases lining up with TRBD2. Trimming took 1 base from V and 4 from J; bases not matched to a gene: 13. CDR1 SGHRS and CDR2 YFSETQ come from the germline V gene. CDR3 length: 18 residues. The CDR3 DNA reads as TGCGCCAGCAGCTTGTCAGGGGCGCGGGGGGGCAGGGCAGATACGCAGTATTTT. It translates to CASSLSGARGGRADTQYF.

The rearrangement joins TRBV6-5 to TRBJ2-3; TRBD2 might be the D (5 bases). Germline values: CDR1 MNHEY, CDR2 SVGAGI. The V gene lost 4 bases and the J gene lost 4 bases, with 9 bases spanning the gap. The CDR3 extends over 13 amino acids. The CDR3, as DNA: TGTGCCAGCAGTTGGGGAGCGGCAGATACGCAGTATTTT. This encodes CASSWGAADTQYF.

V usage is TRBV6-5 and J usage is TRBJ2-7; the D gene is possibly TRBD1 (6 bases). CDR1 and CDR2 (germline): MNHEY, SVGAGI. The CDR3 covers 14 residues. Trimming took off 0 bases at V and 0 bases at J, with 6 bases between the two ends. The CDR3 region is CASSYSDSSYEQYF. The CDR3 DNA sequence: TGTGCCAGCAGTTACTCGGACAGCTCCTACGAGCAGTACTTC.

The DNA of the CDR3 is TGTGCCAGCAGCCTTAGGGGGGAGGGTGAGGGCTACACCTTC. This encodes CASSLRGEGEGYTF. This chain links TRBV7-2 with TRBJ1-2, with D perhaps TRBD1 (6 bases). Looked up from germline, CDR1 is SGHTA and CDR2 is FQGNSA. The V gene lost 5 bases and the J gene lost 8 bases, with 18 bases spanning the gap. The CDR3 covers 14 residues.

The rearrangement links TRBV2 to TRBJ1-3; 7 bases fit TRBD1. V dropped 5 bases and J dropped 2; count of bases not matched to a gene: 3. This CDR3 has 14 amino acids. Germline V gene data show CDR1 as SNHLY and CDR2 as FYNNEI. The CDR3 coding sequence is TGTGCCAGCAGTCTCAGGGGGACTGGAAACACCATATATTTT. Encoded protein: CASSLRGTGNTIYF.

The chain combines TRBV19 with TRBJ2-7, with D possibly TRBD2 on 5 matching bases. Trimming took 5 bases from V and 0 from J, leaving 11 bases between them. This CDR3 has 14 residues. Germline V gives CDR1 LNHDA, CDR2 SQIVND (reference sequence). The CDR3 reads CASSERMDSYEQYF. CDR3 coding DNA: TGTGCCAGTAGTGAGCGGATGGACTCCTACGAGCAGTACTTC.

The chain carries TRBV27 and TRBJ1-6, with D unclear. The V gene lost 0 bases and the J gene lost 6 bases, with 3 bases spanning the gap. Germline CDR1 MNHEY, CDR2 SMNVEV (reference sequence). The CDR3 is 13 residues long. The CDR3 loop reads CASSLSLNSPLHF. CDR3 sequence (DNA): TGTGCCAGCAGTTTATCGCTTAATTCACCCCTCCACTTT.

This chain joins TRBV11-2 and TRBJ1-1; D not resolved. This CDR3 is 14 amino acids long. The V gene's germline CDR1 is SGHAT and CDR2 FQNNGV. V dropped 1 base and J dropped 1 base, with 7 bases sitting between them. CDR3 nucleotides: TGTGCCAGCAGCTTAGGTTATTCGAACACTGAAGCTTTCTTT. Amino acid sequence: CASSLGYSNTEAFF.

The chain has TRBV18 and TRBJ2-1; D gene uncertain. Germline CDR1 is KGHSH and CDR2 is LQKENI. This CDR3 contains 13 residues. V dropped 3 bases and J dropped 3 bases, with 6 bases sitting between them. The CDR3 is CASSPEGYNEQFF. Here the CDR3 DNA reads TGTGCCAGCTCACCGGAAGGCTACAATGAGCAGTTCTTC.

The rearrangement joins TRBV5-5 to TRBJ1-2, with TRBD1 matching over 8 bases. Germline V gene sequence: CDR1 SGHKS, CDR2 YYEKEE (reference sequence). This CDR3 has 12 residues. Trimming cost V 2 bases and J 11 bases; bases outside gene matches: 5. CDR3 nucleotide sequence: TGTGCCAGCAGCTTTGGACAGGGTGTGTACACCTTC. Its protein product is CASSFGQGVYTF. The variable domain in full, with the rest retrieved from reference TRBV5-5 and TRBJ1-2, is DAGVTQSPTHLIKTRGQQVTLRCSPISGHKSVSWYQQVLGQGPQFIFQYYEKEERGRGNFPDRFSARQFPNYSSELNVNALLLGDSALYLCASSFGQGVYTFGSGTRLTVV.

The rearrangement uses TRBV4-1 and TRBJ1-4; D gene ambiguous. The CDR3 sequence is 17 residues long. V lost 0 bases and J lost 7, with 18 bases in between. Germline CDR1 and CDR2: MGHRA and YSYEKL. CDR3 loop: CASSQEGSALPGEKLFF. CDR3 coding DNA: TGCGCCAGCAGCCAAGAAGGCTCTGCTCTCCCCGGTGAAAAACTGTTTTTT.

With regard to this clone: Distinct nucleotide sequences in the sample also encode this CDR3. This chain connects TRBV30 to TRBJ1-5, with a weak D call TRBD1 (6 bases). This CDR3 has 16 residues. V was clipped by 0 bases and J by 1 base, with 13 bases between them. Germline V lookup: CDR1 GTSNPN, CDR2 SVGIG (reference sequence). CDR3 region: CAWSVPGGTSNQPQHF. The CDR3 bases are TGTGCCTGGAGTGTACCTGGGGGCACGAGCAATCAGCCCCAGCATTTT.

This clone was seen only a few times. This chain connects TRBV7-2 to TRBJ1-2; D might be TRBD1 (6 bases). Germline V gene data show CDR1 as SGHTA and CDR2 as FQGNSA. The CDR3 has 14 residues. The ends were cut back, 1 base at V and 4 bases at J, with 10 bases in the middle. The CDR3 sequence is CASSLGSGVYGYTF. The CDR3 coding sequence is TGTGCCAGCAGCTTAGGTTCAGGGGTCTATGGCTACACCTTC.

This chain connects TRBV27 to TRBJ1-1, with D possibly TRBD1 on 6 matching bases. CDR1 is MNHEY and CDR2 is SMNVEV in the germline V gene (reference sequence). V was cut by 1 base and J by 5 bases, with 11 bases left in between. The CDR3 extends over 14 amino acids. The CDR3 protein is CASSLYGGLTEAFF. The DNA of the CDR3 is TGTGCCAGCAGTTTATATGGGGGGCTTACTGAAGCTTTCTTT.

This clone was recorded only once. The chain joins TRBV16 to TRBJ1-1; weak D call: TRBD1 (5 bases). The germline gives CDR1 KGHSY, CDR2 FQNENV. With 4 bases removed from V and 1 base from J, the gap between germline ends came to 22 bases. The CDR3 is 18 amino acids. This chain's CDR3 is CASSPTGGGIWRNTEAFF. CDR3 DNA: TGTGCCAGCAGCCCAACGGGCGGGGGAATTTGGCGGAACACTGAAGCTTTCTTT.

V usage is TRBV7-3 and J usage is TRBJ1-1; 9 nucleotides match TRBD1. There are 16 residues in the CDR3. CDR1 and CDR2 (germline): SGHTA, FQGTGA. V was clipped by 1 base and J by 5 bases; unmatched bases: 8. CDR3 loop: CASSLNPTGGRTEAFF. The CDR3 DNA is TGTGCCAGCAGCTTAAACCCCACAGGGGGCAGAACTGAAGCTTTCTTT.

The chain couples TRBV7-3 to TRBJ1-2; possibly TRBD1 for D (5 bases). V lost 3 bases and J 4 bases, leaving 9 bases between the germline ends. Germline V gene sequence: CDR1 SGHTA, CDR2 FQGTGA. The CDR3 is made up of 13 amino acids. The CDR3 coding sequence is TGTGCCAGCAGCTTGGCTGGGGGCTATGGCTACACCTTC. It yields the protein CASSLAGGYGYTF.

In this sample, this clone turned up once. The chain is built from TRBV7-2 and TRBJ2-1; D is unclear. The V and J ends lost 0 bases and 4 bases respectively, with 4 bases between them. The CDR3 has 13 residues. Germline-derived CDR1 and CDR2 are SGHTA and FQGNSA. The CDR3 here is CASSLARYNEQFF. The CDR3 DNA is TGTGCCAGCAGCTTAGCCCGTTACAATGAGCAGTTCTTC.

This chain uses TRBV11-2 with TRBJ2-7; 7 nucleotides align to TRBD2. The CDR3 is made up of 14 amino acids. Germline lookup yields CDR1 SGHAT and CDR2 FQNNGV. J was trimmed by 4 bases and V by 5 bases; bases with no gene match: 8. CDR3 amino acids: CASSLPGTIYEQYF. The CDR3 DNA reads TGTGCCAGCAGCCTGCCGGGGACTATATACGAGCAGTACTTC.

V and J are TRBV5-1 and TRBJ1-1; 9 bases align to TRBD1. The CDR3 sequence is 15 residues long. V dropped 3 bases and J dropped 1; count of bases not matched to a gene: 4. Germline values: CDR1 SGHRS, CDR2 YFSETQ. The CDR3 reads CASSSGTGSNTEAFF. DNA for the CDR3: TGCGCCAGCAGCTCCGGGACAGGGTCGAACACTGAAGCTTTCTTT. Full variable domain (rest looked up from reference TRBV5-1 and TRBJ1-1): KAGVTQTPRYLIKTRGQQVTLSCSPISGHRSVSWYQQTPGQGLQFLFEYFSETQRNKGNFPGRFSGRQFSNSRSEMNVSTLELGDSALYLCASSSGTGSNTEAFFGQGTRLTVV.

The chain joins TRBV10-3 to TRBJ1-2, with no clear D. From germline, CDR1 is ENHRY and CDR2 SYGVKD. This CDR3 comprises 16 residues. V gave up 0 bases and J gave up 5 bases, with 16 bases separating them. The CDR3 DNA follows: TGTGCCATCAGTGAGTCGATGGTGTCACGCGGTTATGGCTACACCTTC. The encoded protein is CAISESMVSRGYGYTF.

CDR3 sequence reads: CASSLTFSGEAFF. CDR3 coding DNA: TGTGCCAGCAGTTTAACGTTTTCGGGGGAAGCTTTCTTT. The chain links TRBV27 to TRBJ1-1; D uncertain. CDR1 MNHEY and CDR2 SMNVEV come from the germline V gene (reference sequence). This CDR3 spans 13 amino acids. Trimming left V 2 bases short and J 8 bases short, with 12 bases between.

This chain joins TRBV15 and TRBJ2-3, with TRBD2 matching over 7 bases. Germline trimming cut 7 bases from V and 2 bases from J; bases unmatched to any gene: 9. From germline, CDR1 is LNHNV and CDR2 YYDKDF (reference sequence). CDR3 size: 15 residues. CDR3 residues: CATTAAGAPTDTQYF. CDR3 coding DNA: TGTGCCACCACGGCGGCGGGAGCTCCCACAGATACGCAGTATTTT.

This chain joins TRBV29-1 and TRBJ2-3; D gene ambiguous. The CDR3 runs 13 residues. Looked up from germline, CDR1 is SQVTM and CDR2 is ANQGSEA. V gave up 1 base and J gave up 1 base, with 6 bases separating them. In DNA, the CDR3 is TGCAGCGTTGAAGCAATGGGCACAGATACGCAGTATTTT. It is translated as CSVEAMGTDTQYF.